The T cell receptor beta chain described here comes from a study of cytomegalovirus exposure and HLA in healthy donors. PCR employed 60 Vbeta and 13 Jbeta primers. TCRdb's table, derived via immunoSEQ multiplex PCR, lists solely in-frame clones and lacks some. Of about 190,000 clones listed, roughly 80% are singletons. J was trimmed by 6 bases and V by 2 bases; bases with no gene match: 9. Germline loops: CDR1 MGHRA, CDR2 YSYEKL. This CDR3 has 18 residues. Specimen: PBMCs. The chain is built from TRBV4-1 and TRBJ2-1, with 14 bases fitting TRBD2. The sequence came from a woman aged 18-35 years in good health and CMV-seronegative. The CDR3 region has the DNA TGCGCCAGCAGCCAACCCGACAAGGGGACTAGCGGGGGCAATGAGCAGTTCTTC. Its translation is CASSQPDKGTSGGNEQFF.